A single sample gave rise to the 27 T cell receptor beta chains below, sequenced in a study of blood T cell repertoires in COVID-19. Libraries were prepared by immunoSEQ multiplex PCR; TCRdb keeps only in-frame clonotypes and omits some of them. The repertoire holds 150,000 to 200,000 clones, with roughly 83% as singletons. The sequencing sample was made of PBMCs or T cells enriched from blood (not recorded which). These receptor sequences come from a woman in her fifties or sixties who had recovered from COVID-19.

This clone was seen only once. Written as DNA, the CDR3 is TGTGCCATCGGCGGTGATTCACCCCTCCACTTT. Translation gives CAIGGDSPLHF. The rearrangement uses TRBV6-5 and TRBJ1-6; D uncertain. Per germline, CDR1 MNHEY and CDR2 SVGAGI. The ends were cut back, 10 bases at V and 8 bases at J, with 9 bases in the middle. This CDR3 contains 11 residues.

The V gene is TRBV6-6, the J gene TRBJ1-1, with 9 bases aligning to TRBD1. J gave up 5 bases and V 5 bases, and 9 bases lay outside the gene matches. The germline gives CDR1 MNHNY, CDR2 SVGAGI (reference sequence). CDR3 size: 15 residues. In nucleotides, the CDR3 is TGTGCCAGCAGTGCCGGACAGGGGTGGATAACTGAAGCTTTCTTT. Protein sequence: CASSAGQGWITEAFF.

V usage is TRBV23-1 and J usage is TRBJ2-4; the D is unclear. TRBV23-1 is classed as an ORF, of uncertain function. The CDR3 spans 16 residues. The germline V and J ends were trimmed by 4 bases and 5 bases, with 18 bases remaining between them. The CDR3 coding sequence is TGCGCCAGCAGTCCCATGGCCGCCGCCTGGCAAAACATTCAGTACTTC. Amino acids: CASSPMAAAWQNIQYF.

The chain combines TRBV2 with TRBJ2-1; possible D gene TRBD2, 5 bases. This CDR3 contains 15 residues. Germline V gene lookup returns CDR1 SNHLY and CDR2 FYNNEI. Trimming took 9 bases from V and 4 from J, leaving 19 bases between them. This chain's CDR3 is CASDNGGDLYNEQFF. CDR3 in DNA: TGTGCCAGTGATAATGGAGGAGACTTATACAATGAGCAGTTCTTC.

For the CDR3, the DNA is TGTGCCAGCAGTGGATCCGGGACAGGGCACTATGGCTACACCTTC. Translation gives CASSGSGTGHYGYTF. The V call is TRBV25-1, the J call TRBJ1-2; 9 positions agree with TRBD1. V was clipped by 4 bases and J by 3 bases; unmatched bases: 6. In germline, CDR1 is MGHDK, CDR2 SYGVNS. The CDR3 has 15 amino acids.

This CDR3 reads CASSSTAGSYGYTF. DNA for the CDR3: TGCGCCAGCAGCTCCACCGCCGGGAGCTATGGCTACACCTTC. The chain joins TRBV5-1 to TRBJ1-2; D is uncertain. The CDR3 runs 14 residues. CDR1 and CDR2 from the germline V gene are SGHRS and YFSETQ. The V and J ends lost 3 bases and 4 bases respectively, with 13 bases between them.

The chain has TRBV18 and TRBJ1-1, with D maybe TRBD1 (6 bases). Germline V gene data show CDR1 as KGHSH and CDR2 as LQKENI. V dropped 4 bases and J dropped 1 base, with 13 bases sitting between them. The CDR3 contains 15 residues. The CDR3 spells CASSLAGGQNTEAFF. The CDR3 nucleotides are TGTGCCAGCTCACTCGCCGGGGGGCAGAACACTGAAGCTTTCTTT.

The table lists this clone with a few counts. The V call is TRBV12-5, the J call TRBJ2-2, with 8 bases identical to TRBD2. The CDR3 runs 16 residues. V gave up 5 bases and J gave up 1 base; unmatched junction bases: 6. The V gene's germline CDR1 is LGHNT and CDR2 FRNRAP. Here the CDR3 DNA reads TGTGCTAGTGGTCCCGCAAGCGGGGGGAACACCGGGGAGCTGTTTTTT. Translated: CASGPASGGNTGELFF.

The rearrangement links TRBV27 to TRBJ1-1; 9 nucleotides match TRBD1. Germline CDR1 and CDR2: MNHEY and SMNVEV (reference sequence). With V trimmed by 6 bases and J by 10 bases, 18 bases remained unmatched. The length of the CDR3 is 16 residues. CDR3 in DNA: TGTGCCAGCAGCCACGTCGGGACAGGGCTTTCTTTAGCAGCTTTCTTT. Amino acids: CASSHVGTGLSLAAFF.

The chain joins TRBV11-3 to TRBJ2-1; 11 nucleotides line up with TRBD2. CDR1 and CDR2 (germline): SGHNT, YENEEA. The CDR3 contains 15 residues. Trimming took 1 base from V and 4 from J; bases not matched to a gene: 0. The CDR3 DNA sequence: TGTGCCAGCAGCTTAGGACTAGCGGGATACAATGAGCAGTTCTTC. Protein product: CASSLGLAGYNEQFF. The whole variable domain, filled in from reference TRBV11-3 and TRBJ2-1, reads EAGVVQSPRYKIIEKKQPVAFWCNPISGHNTLYWYLQNLGQGPELLIRYENEEAVDDSQLPKDRFSAERLKGVDSTLKIQPAELGDSAVYLCASSLGLAGYNEQFFGPGTRLTVL.

The chain recombines TRBV28 with TRBJ1-2; TRBD1 is a possible D gene (6 bases). Trimming shortened V by 4 bases and J by 7 bases, and 7 bases separated the two germline ends. CDR1 is MDHEN, CDR2 SYDVKM, per germline. This CDR3 has 11 residues. The CDR3 sequence: CASSYRVGYTF. Written as DNA, the CDR3 is TGTGCCAGCAGTTACAGGGTTGGCTACACCTTC.

The chain combines TRBV11-1 with TRBJ2-3, with TRBD1 matching 7 bases. With V trimmed by 6 bases and J by 4 bases, 10 bases remained unmatched. CDR3 length: 15 residues. The germline CDR1 and CDR2 sequences are SGHAT and FQDESV (reference sequence). The CDR3 reads CASSFRQGSADTQYF. Written as DNA, the CDR3 is TGTGCCAGCAGTTTTAGACAGGGTAGCGCAGATACGCAGTATTTT. Using reference TRBV11-1 and TRBJ2-3 for the parts outside the CDR3, the full variable domain is EAEVAQSPRYKITEKSQAVAFWCDPISGHATLYWYRQILGQGPELLVQFQDESVVDDSQLPKDRFSAERLKGVDSTLKIQPAELGDSAMYLCASSFRQGSADTQYFGPGTRLTVL.

The V call is TRBV2, the J call TRBJ2-7; 8 bases are shared with TRBD1. The CDR3 is made up of 14 amino acids. Germline CDR1 is SNHLY and CDR2 is FYNNEI. The trim removed 6 bases at V and 1 base at J, leaving 5 bases unmatched. The CDR3 nucleotides read TGTGCCAGCAGCCAGGACAGGGTATCCTACGAGCAGTACTTC. It codes for CASSQDRVSYEQYF.

The chain has TRBV6-5 and TRBJ2-7, with TRBD2 matching 8 bases. V trimming: 8 bases; J trimming: 2 bases; junction bases outside the gene matches: 11. This CDR3 contains 15 residues. Germline V gene sequence: CDR1 MNHEY, CDR2 SVGAGI. The CDR3 bases are TGTGCCAGCCTACCTACTAGCGGAATACCCTACGAGCAGTACTTC. It is translated as CASLPTSGIPYEQYF.

The rearrangement joins TRBV5-1 to TRBJ2-2; 7 bases map to TRBD2. Germline assignment: CDR1 SGHRS and CDR2 YFSETQ. The CDR3 has 15 residues. V lost 6 bases, J lost 1 base, and 6 bases stayed unmatched. The CDR3 loop reads CASTSGLVNTGELFF. In DNA, the CDR3 is TGCGCCAGCACCAGCGGACTAGTGAACACCGGGGAGCTGTTTTTT.

The rearrangement links TRBV19 to TRBJ1-1, with D hard to call. Trimming pared 1 base from V and 3 bases from J, leaving 12 bases between. Germline V lookup: CDR1 LNHDA, CDR2 SQIVND (reference sequence). CDR3 length: 15 amino acids. The CDR3 region has the DNA TGTGCCAGTAGTATAGGTAGAGGAGCAGACACTGAAGCTTTCTTT. Residues: CASSIGRGADTEAFF.

V and J are TRBV5-1 and TRBJ1-4, with D possibly matching TRBD1 (5 bases). Trimming stripped 2 bases from V and 5 bases from J, with 10 bases between. CDR1 and CDR2 (germline): SGHRS, YFSETQ. This CDR3 is 14 amino acids long. CDR3 amino acids: CASSFSGVNEKLFF. For the CDR3, the DNA is TGCGCCAGCAGCTTTTCGGGGGTAAATGAAAAACTGTTTTTT.

This clone has at least ten counts. The V call is TRBV4-1, the J call TRBJ1-1; D might be TRBD1 (6 bases). V was pared by 0 bases and J by 5 bases, with 10 bases between. Germline V CDR1 and CDR2: MGHRA, YSYEKL. The CDR3 has 14 residues. CDR3 DNA: TGCGCCAGCAGCCAAGATAGTAGGGGGACTGAAGCTTTCTTT. It is translated as CASSQDSRGTEAFF.

V usage is TRBV5-1 and J usage is TRBJ2-7, with 11 bases aligning to TRBD2. This CDR3 comprises 17 residues. V trimming: 0 bases; J trimming: 3 bases; junction bases outside the gene matches: 8. Germline V gene data show CDR1 as SGHRS and CDR2 as YFSETQ. CDR3 loop: CASSLDGLAGGRYEQYF. The DNA of the CDR3 is TGCGCCAGCAGCTTGGACGGCCTAGCGGGAGGCCGCTACGAGCAGTACTTC.

J is TRBJ2-7 and V is TRBV4-2; D perhaps matches TRBD2 (5 bases). In germline, CDR1 is LGHNA, CDR2 YNFKEQ. V lost 1 base and J lost 0, with 7 bases in between. This CDR3 has 14 residues. CDR3 DNA sequence: TGTGCCAGCAGCCAAGCTGGAGGCTCCTACGAGCAGTACTTC. It encodes CASSQAGGSYEQYF.

The chain joins TRBV4-1 to TRBJ2-3, with D perhaps TRBD1 (6 bases). The germline gives CDR1 MGHRA, CDR2 YSYEKL. The CDR3 runs to 16 residues. Trimming left V 4 bases short and J 1 base short, with 15 bases between. The CDR3 DNA reads as TGCGCCAGCAGCCTAGGGGGTGTCGAGCGCACAGATACGCAGTATTTT. Translated, it gives CASSLGGVERTDTQYF.

The J gene is TRBJ1-4, the V gene TRBV27; possibly TRBD1 for D (5 bases). Germline CDR1 MNHEY, CDR2 SMNVEV (reference sequence). The CDR3 consists of 13 residues. V lost 2 bases to trimming and J lost 11 bases, with 12 bases between them. The DNA of the CDR3 is TGTGCCAGCAGTTTAAATGAGGGGAGGAAACTGTTTTTT. This codes for CASSLNEGRKLFF.

The chain links TRBV24-1 to TRBJ2-1; 9 bases are shared with TRBD1. In germline, CDR1 is KGHDR, CDR2 SFDVKD. The CDR3 contains 17 residues. The trim removed 2 bases at V and 7 bases at J, leaving 11 bases unmatched. The CDR3 DNA reads as TGTGCCACCAGTGATTCCCCCGGAGGACAGGGGCTAAATGAGCAGTTCTTC. Translation: CATSDSPGGQGLNEQFF.

The chain couples TRBV24-1 to TRBJ2-2; TRBD1 agrees at 8 bases. Per the germline V gene, CDR1 is KGHDR and CDR2 is SFDVKD. The CDR3 length is 14 residues. The V segment lost 4 bases and the J segment 6 bases; nucleotides outside the gene matches: 3. The CDR3 reads CATSDWTGSGELFF. CDR3 DNA: TGTGCCACCAGTGACTGGACAGGGTCCGGGGAGCTGTTTTTT.

This clone was observed a single time. This chain connects TRBV20-1 to TRBJ2-2; D possibly corresponds to TRBD2 (6 bases). This CDR3 contains 14 residues. Trimming removed 3 bases at V and 2 bases at J, with 10 bases between. Germline-derived CDR1 and CDR2 are DFQATT and SNEGSKA (reference sequence). The CDR3 protein is CSASQGTNTGELFF. CDR3 nucleotide sequence: TGCAGTGCTAGTCAAGGGACTAACACCGGGGAGCTGTTTTTT.

This clone was seen more than once but under ten times. The chain employs TRBV5-4 and TRBJ2-7, with 7 nucleotides matching TRBD1. CDR3 length: 16 residues. The germline CDR1 and CDR2 sequences are SGHNT and YYREEE (reference sequence). V lost 4 bases, J lost 1 base, and 11 bases stayed unmatched. The CDR3 bases are TGTGCCAGCAGCGGATACCGACAGGGCGGGTCCTACGAGCAGTACTTC. Its protein is CASSGYRQGGSYEQYF.

The chain is built from TRBV7-2 and TRBJ2-7, with D tentatively TRBD2 (5 bases). Germline V lookup: CDR1 SGHTA, CDR2 FQGNSA. The CDR3 has 14 residues. The V gene lost 2 bases and the J gene lost 2 bases, with 10 bases spanning the gap. CDR3 bases: TGTGCCAGCAGCTTATTTGAGGGCCCCTACGAGCAGTACTTC. This codes for CASSLFEGPYEQYF.